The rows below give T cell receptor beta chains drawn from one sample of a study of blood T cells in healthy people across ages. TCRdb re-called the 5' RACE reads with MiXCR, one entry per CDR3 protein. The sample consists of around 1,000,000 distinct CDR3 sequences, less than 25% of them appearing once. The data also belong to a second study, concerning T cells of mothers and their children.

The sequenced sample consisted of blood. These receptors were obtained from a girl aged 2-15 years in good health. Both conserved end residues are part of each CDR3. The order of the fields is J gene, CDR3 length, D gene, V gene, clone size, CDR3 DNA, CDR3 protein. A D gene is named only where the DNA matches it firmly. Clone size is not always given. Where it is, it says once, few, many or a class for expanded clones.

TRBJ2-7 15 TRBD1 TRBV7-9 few TGTGCCAGCAGCTTATTCGGGCAGGGGGCGTCCGAGCAGTACTTC CASSLFGQGASEQYF
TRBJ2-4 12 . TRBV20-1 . TGCAGTGCCCCGTCATGGGGAAACATTCAGTACTTC CSAPSWGNIQYF
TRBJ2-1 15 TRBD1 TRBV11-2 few TGTGCCAGCAGCAAAGGACAGGGGTCCTACAATGAGCAGTTCTTC CASSKGQGSYNEQFF
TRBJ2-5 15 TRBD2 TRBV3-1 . TGTGCCAGCAGCCGCCAGGCGGGGGGCAGAGAGACCCAGTACTTC CASSRQAGGRETQYF
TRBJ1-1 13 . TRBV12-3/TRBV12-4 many TGTGCCAGCAGTTTAGCTCAAAACACTGAAGCTTTCTTT CASSLAQNTEAFF
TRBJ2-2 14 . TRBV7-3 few TGTGCCAGCAGCTGGAGTCGGGGGACTGGGGAGCTGTTTTTT CASSWSRGTGELFF
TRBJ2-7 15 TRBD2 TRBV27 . TGTGCCAGCAGGAGTGGAGTAGCGGGATATATCGAGCAGTACTTC CASRSGVAGYIEQYF
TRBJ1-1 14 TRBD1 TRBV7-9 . TGTGCCAGCAGCTTCCAGGGGGCGCTGGCCGAAGCTTTCTTT CASSFQGALAEAFF
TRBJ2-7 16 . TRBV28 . TGTGCCAGCAGTTTCTTAGTCTCGGAAGGGTGGAACGAGCAGTACTTC CASSFLVSEGWNEQYF
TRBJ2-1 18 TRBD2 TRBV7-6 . TGTGCCAGCAGCGGAGGGACTAGCGGGATCAGCTCCTACAATGAGCAGTTCTTC CASSGGTSGISSYNEQFF
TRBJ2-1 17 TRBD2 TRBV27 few TGTGCCAGCAGTTCGCCCGCATTTAGCGGGATATACAATGAGCAGTTCTTC CASSSPAFSGIYNEQFF
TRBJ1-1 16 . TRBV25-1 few TGTGCCAGCAGTGACCACCGCATGACACGGAACACTGAAGCTTTCTTT CASSDHRMTRNTEAFF
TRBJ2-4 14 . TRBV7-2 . TGTGCCAGCAGCTCGACCGGGACGGAAAACATTCAGTACTTC CASSSTGTENIQYF